This T cell receptor beta chain was observed in a study of cytomegalovirus exposure and HLA in healthy donors. Findings and caveats of the study: Despite most TCR sequences being rare, some public TCRs occurred in many donors. Analyses of presence and absence presupposed an approximately uniform sequencing depth across donors.

A remark on this clone: Its specificity is not known. The same CDR3 arises from other DNA sequences in this sample as well.

The CDR3 extends over 13 amino acids. The V gene's germline CDR1 is MDHEN and CDR2 SYDVKM. V lost 1 base and J lost 0, with 3 bases in between. The PCR contained 60 Vbeta and 13 Jbeta primers. Assay: immunoSEQ multiplex PCR; the TCRdb copy retains only in-frame clones and omits some. Among some 90,000 clones listed, approximately 81% were seen once. The rearrangement uses TRBV28 and TRBJ1-1; no definite D call. The source is a woman in her 70s in good health and CMV-seropositive. The sequencing input was PBMCs. The CDR3 is CASSLSVNTEAFF. CDR3 in DNA: TGTGCCAGCAGTTTATCGGTGAACACTGAAGCTTTCTTT.